The subject of this entry is one T cell receptor (beta chain). Its specificity is unknown. CDR1 is MNHEY, CDR2 SVGEGT, per germline. The V gene lost 5 bases and the J gene lost 8 bases, with 16 bases spanning the gap. The CDR3 extends over 14 amino acids. The entry originates in a study of glioma-infiltrating T cells. Study-level results: Tissue and blood shared very few CDR3 sequences. Above-expected tissue-blood divergence occurred in all gliomas, most in low-grade ones.

TCR alpha and beta CDR3 regions were amplified from RNA using iRepertoire nested multiplex PCR. For one-step reverse transcription and amplification, about 85-400 ng of tissue mRNA or PBMC total RNA was used. Each CDR3 protein is one row after TCRdb ran MiXCR on the multiplex PCR reads. The data hold fewer than 250,000 distinct CDR3 sequences, with 30% to 40% observed a single time. The receptor was derived from a human donor with low-grade glioma or glioblastoma, undergoing nonglioma brain surgery, or in good health (not recorded which). Sequences were obtained from glioma tissue, nonneoplastic brain tissue, or PBMCs (not recorded which). The rearrangement joins TRBV6-2 or TRBV6-3 to TRBJ2-1; tentatively, D is TRBD1 (5 bases). CDR3 loop: CASSRRQGHDEQFF. CDR3 nucleotide sequence: TGTGCCAGCAGTCGACGGCAGGGTCATGATGAGCAGTTCTTC.